These T cell receptor beta chains were read from a single sample in a study of control samples from healthy donors and cancer patients. Some clones are missing from TCRdb's copy, which holds only in-frame ones; the method was immunoSEQ multiplex PCR. The sample gives roughly 150,000 clones, over 90% of which show up once; more than 2% is in the top ten. Material for sequencing was blood. The receptors shown here come from a man aged 45 to 65 in good health. The CDR3 runs from the conserved cysteine through the conserved F or W. Fields, in order: clone size, V gene, CDR3 length, J gene, D gene, CDR3 protein, CDR3 DNA. D genes are given only for firm matches. Clone sizes are given selectively: once, few, many, or a class where the clone is expanded.

>-|TRBV10-3|15|TRBJ1-2|TRBD1
CAISLPDRATYGYTF
TGTGCCATCAGTCTGCCGGACAGGGCTACCTATGGCTACACCTTC
>-|TRBV23-1|15|TRBJ1-6|-
CASSQRYRDNSPLHF
TGCGCCAGCAGTCAACGCTACAGGGATAATTCACCCCTCCACTTT
>-|TRBV25-1|12|TRBJ2-7|-
CASSGGQYEQYF
TGTGCCAGCAGTGGTGGACAGTACGAGCAGTACTTC
>-|TRBV6-5|13|TRBJ1-1|-
CASSYPGRPEAFF
TGTGCCAGCAGTTACCCGGGAAGGCCTGAAGCTTTCTTT
>-|TRBV19|16|TRBJ2-2|TRBD1
CASSKGGTGNTGELFF
TGTGCCAGTAGCAAAGGGGGGACAGGGAACACCGGGGAGCTGTTTTTT
>-|TRBV15|19|TRBJ2-1|TRBD2
CATSSGTSGPRHRAREQFF
TGTGCCACCAGCAGTGGAACTAGCGGGCCGCGCCATAGGGCTAGAGAGCAGTTCTTC
>-|TRBV10-3|16|TRBJ1-5|-
CAISERQDLSNQPQHF
TGTGCCATCAGTGAAAGGCAGGACCTTAGCAATCAGCCCCAGCATTTT
>once|TRBV6-5|13|TRBJ1-4|-
CASSYGSSEKLFF
TGTGCCAGCAGTTACGGTTCAAGTGAAAAACTGTTTTTT
>-|TRBV6-4|17|TRBJ1-4|-
CASSDSRAESTNEKLFF
TGTGCCAGCAGTGACTCCCGCGCTGAGTCAACTAATGAAAAACTGTTTTTT
>-|TRBV18|12|TRBJ2-7|TRBD1
CASSQDRDEQYF
TGTGCCAGCTCACAAGACAGGGACGAGCAGTACTTC
>once|TRBV7-9|15|TRBJ2-7|-
CASSLERGGTYEQYF
TGTGCCAGCAGCTTAGAAAGGGGGGGGACCTACGAGCAGTACTTC
>-|TRBV11-3|14|TRBJ2-1|TRBD1
CASSEGDRGNEQFF
TGTGCCAGCAGCGAAGGGGACAGGGGGAATGAGCAGTTCTTC
>-|TRBV5-4|14|TRBJ2-5|-
CASSLAGIQETQYF
TGTGCCAGCAGCTTGGCTGGAATACAAGAGACCCAGTACTTC
>-|TRBV6-5|15|TRBJ2-7|-
CASTPRRERSYEQYF
TGTGCCAGCACCCCCAGACGGGAGCGCTCCTACGAGCAGTACTTC
>-|TRBV3-1/TRBV3-2|14|TRBJ2-5|-
CASSQGGGQETQYF
TGTGCCAGCAGCCAAGGGGGTGGCCAAGAGACCCAGTACTTC
>-|TRBV10-3|16|TRBJ2-7|TRBD2
CAISESEGLAVYEQYF
TGTGCCATCAGTGAGTCGGAGGGACTAGCGGTTTACGAGCAGTACTTC
>-|TRBV7-2|14|TRBJ1-6|-
CASSFTGGNSPLHF
TGTGCCAGCAGCTTTACAGGTGGTAATTCACCCCTCCACTTT
>-|TRBV5-4|16|TRBJ2-3|-
CASSLLRGSSTDTQYF
TGTGCCAGCAGCTTATTAAGAGGATCTAGCACAGATACGCAGTATTTT
>-|TRBV27|19|TRBJ1-5|TRBD1
CASSLRSGGLGRGNQPQHF
TGTGCCAGCAGTTTACGGTCAGGGGGCTTGGGAAGGGGCAATCAGCCCCAGCATTTT
>-|TRBV5-4|14|TRBJ2-1|TRBD2
CASSLLAGAGEQFF
TGTGCCAGCAGCTTACTAGCGGGAGCAGGAGAGCAGTTCTTC
>-|TRBV28|12|TRBJ1-5|-
CATLRGNQPQHF
TGTGCCACCCTCCGGGGGAATCAGCCCCAGCATTTT
>-|TRBV6-5|15|TRBJ2-2|-
CASSYLAANTGELFF
TGTGCCAGCAGTTACCTAGCCGCGAACACCGGGGAGCTGTTTTTT
>once|TRBV30|14|TRBJ1-1|-
CAWKVGNENTEAFF
TGTGCCTGGAAAGTGGGAAACGAGAACACTGAAGCTTTCTTT
>-|TRBV3-1/TRBV3-2|16|TRBJ1-1|TRBD1
CASSQDWDRVPTEAFF
TGTGCCAGCAGCCAAGATTGGGACAGGGTACCCACTGAAGCTTTCTTT
>once|TRBV5-6|16|TRBJ1-2|-
CASSLAGGQFEGGYTF
TGTGCCAGCAGCTTGGCGGGAGGACAGTTCGAAGGGGGCTACACCTTC
>-|TRBV2|14|TRBJ1-2|TRBD1
CASSEGAREAGYTF
TGTGCCAGCAGCGAGGGGGCCCGGGAAGCTGGCTACACCTTC
>once|TRBV4-1|13|TRBJ1-5|-
CASSLSVSQPQHF
TGCGCCAGCAGCCTTTCCGTCAGTCAGCCCCAGCATTTT
>-|TRBV6-5|13|TRBJ1-5|-
CASSSGGNQPQHF
TGTGCCAGCAGTTCAGGGGGCAATCAGCCCCAGCATTTT
>-|TRBV7-9|13|TRBJ2-7|-
CASSLATGPQGYF
TGTGCCAGCAGCTTAGCGACGGGACCTCAGGGGTACTTC
>-|TRBV10-3|16|TRBJ2-6|-
CAISEAGYGGANVLTF
TGTGCCATCAGTGAAGCCGGGTATGGGGGGGCCAACGTCCTGACTTTC
>-|TRBV7-6|19|TRBJ2-3|TRBD2
CASSLVRLAGDEWIDTQYF
TGTGCCAGCAGCTTAGTGAGGCTAGCGGGAGACGAGTGGATAGATACGCAGTATTTT
>-|TRBV2|14|TRBJ1-4|-
CASSVRTRDEKLFF
TGTGCCAGCAGTGTTCGGACAAGGGATGAAAAACTGTTTTTT
>-|TRBV7-2|15|TRBJ2-3|-
CASSLGLAQGDTQYF
TGTGCCAGCAGCTTAGGATTAGCGCAGGGAGATACGCAGTATTTT
>-|TRBV27|15|TRBJ1-5|TRBD1
CASSSSGGRGQPQHF
TGTGCCAGCAGTTCCTCAGGGGGAAGGGGTCAGCCCCAGCATTTT
>-|TRBV30|14|TRBJ2-7|TRBD2
CAWTRTSGSGEQYF
TGTGCCTGGACCCGGACTAGCGGGAGTGGAGAGCAGTACTTC
>-|TRBV5-4|16|TRBJ1-6|-
CASSPDGGFNNSPLHF
TGTGCCAGCAGCCCCGACGGCGGATTTAATAATTCACCCCTCCACTTT
>-|TRBV4-2|17|TRBJ2-1|TRBD2
CASSQRLAGVGGNEQFF
TGTGCCAGCAGCCAAAGACTAGCGGGAGTGGGGGGAAATGAGCAGTTCTTC
>-|TRBV3-1/TRBV3-2|14|TRBJ1-3|-
CASSSHGYKNTIYF
TGTGCCAGCAGCTCCCACGGGTACAAAAACACCATATATTTT
>-|TRBV19|18|TRBJ2-5|-
CASSQRVGTQLNQETQYF
TGTGCCAGTAGTCAAAGGGTCGGGACACAATTGAACCAAGAGACCCAGTACTTC
>-|TRBV4-2|15|TRBJ2-3|-
CASSQDRGGIDTQYF
TGTGCCAGCAGCCAAGATCGAGGGGGTATAGATACGCAGTATTTT
>-|TRBV18|14|TRBJ1-3|-
CASSQDRTGNTIYF
TGTGCCAGCTCACAAGACAGAACTGGAAACACCATATATTTT